This entry concerns a single TCR beta chain. Its antigen is still unknown. One end of the junction varies from germline; a read error may be responsible. Per the germline V gene, CDR1 is SGHRS and CDR2 is YFSETQ. The CDR3 spans 17 residues. The data derive from a study of T-cell reconstitution after alpha-beta-depleted transplantation in children. TCRbeta library construction was performed incorporating unique molecular identifiers. TCRdb re-analysed the PCR reads in MiXCR, keeping a single row per CDR3 protein. The sample has approximately 800,000 distinct CDR3 sequences; roughly 16% are singletons. Study results and caveats: Reportedly, only several hundred clones from non-depleted graft cells drove alpha-beta T-cell counts at about two months. The high TCRbeta diversity at day 60 in some patients came from surviving recipient T cells and thymic progenitors. When one year had passed after transplant, most T-cell counts and diversity came from newly produced T cells.

This receptor was taken from a male patient under 18 who had a stem cell transplant for acute lymphoblastic leukemia, so the T cells may come from the graft donor. Sequences were derived from PBMCs, mostly from graft donor cells, sampled 360 days after TCRalphabeta/CD19-depleted stem cell transplant. The rearrangement links TRBV5-1 to TRBJ2-1; tentatively, D is TRBD2 (6 bases). This CDR3 is CASSLGAREIGYNEQVF. CDR3 bases: TGCGCCAGCAGCTTGGGTGCTCGGGAGATAGGTTACAATGAGCAGGTCTTC.